This TCR beta chain comes out of a study of post-analysis software for immune sequencing data. The study's findings and limits: For normalized Chao1 diversity, multiple sclerosis patients scored significantly lower than controls did. Four or five TRBV segments were more frequent in patients than controls; TRBV5-6, TRBV5-1 and TRBV20-1 belonged to this group.

This clonotype has only a few counts. The antigen is undetermined. One end of the junction varies from germline; a read error may be responsible. Germline CDR1 is DFQATT and CDR2 is SNEGSKA (reference sequence). The CDR3 spans 16 residues. Prepared libraries of TCR beta cDNA carried unique molecular identifiers. TCRdb analysed the PCR reads with MiXCR anew, one entry per CDR3 protein. The sample has about 680,000 distinct CDR3 sequences, approximately 60% seen once; the top ten hold over 9%. The rearrangement uses TRBV20-1 and TRBJ2-3; TRBD2 aligns across 12 bases. Specimen: blood. This TCR derives from a girl aged 2 to 9 with multiple sclerosis. This CDR3 reads CSAAPLAGGPTDTQYF. The CDR3 DNA reads TGCAGTGCTGCCCCCCTAGCGGGGGGGCCCACAGACACGCAGTATTTT.